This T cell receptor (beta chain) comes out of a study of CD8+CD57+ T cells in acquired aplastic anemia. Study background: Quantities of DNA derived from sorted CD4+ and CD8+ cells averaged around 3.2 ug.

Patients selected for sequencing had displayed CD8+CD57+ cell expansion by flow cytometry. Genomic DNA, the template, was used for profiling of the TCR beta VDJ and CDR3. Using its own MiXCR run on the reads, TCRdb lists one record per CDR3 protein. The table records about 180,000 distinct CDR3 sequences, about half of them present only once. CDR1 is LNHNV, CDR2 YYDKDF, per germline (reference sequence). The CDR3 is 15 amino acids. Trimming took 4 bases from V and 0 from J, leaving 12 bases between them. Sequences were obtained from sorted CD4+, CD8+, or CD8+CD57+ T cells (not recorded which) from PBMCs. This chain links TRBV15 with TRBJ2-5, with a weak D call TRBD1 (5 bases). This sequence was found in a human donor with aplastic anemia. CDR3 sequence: CATSIRTSDQETQYF. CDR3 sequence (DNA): TGTGCCACCAGCATACGGACATCCGACCAAGAGACCCAGTACTTC.